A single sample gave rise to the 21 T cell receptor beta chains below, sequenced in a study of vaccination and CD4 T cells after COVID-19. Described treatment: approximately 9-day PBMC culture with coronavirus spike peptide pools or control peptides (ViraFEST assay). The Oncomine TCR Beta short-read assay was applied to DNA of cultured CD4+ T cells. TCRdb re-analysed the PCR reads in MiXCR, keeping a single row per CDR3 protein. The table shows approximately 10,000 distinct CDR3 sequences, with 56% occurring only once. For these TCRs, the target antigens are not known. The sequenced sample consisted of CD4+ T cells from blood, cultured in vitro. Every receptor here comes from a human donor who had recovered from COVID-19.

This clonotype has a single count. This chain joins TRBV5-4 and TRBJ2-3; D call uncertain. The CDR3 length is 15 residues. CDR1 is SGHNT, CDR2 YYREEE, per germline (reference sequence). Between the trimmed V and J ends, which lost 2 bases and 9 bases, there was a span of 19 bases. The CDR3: CASSFLHSPKGTQYF. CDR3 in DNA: TGTGCCAGCAGCTTTCTTCACTCCCCTAAAGGGACGCAGTATTTT. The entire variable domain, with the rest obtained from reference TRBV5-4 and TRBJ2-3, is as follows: ETGVTQSPTHLIKTRGQQVTLRCSSQSGHNTVSWYQQALGQGPQFIFQYYREEENGRGNFPPRFSGLQFPNYSSELNVNALELDDSALYLCASSFLHSPKGTQYFGPGTRLTVL.

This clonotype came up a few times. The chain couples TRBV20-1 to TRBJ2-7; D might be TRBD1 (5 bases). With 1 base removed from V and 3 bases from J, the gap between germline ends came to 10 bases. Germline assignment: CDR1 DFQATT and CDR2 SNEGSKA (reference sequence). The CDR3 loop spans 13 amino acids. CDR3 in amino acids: CSARGDSNYEQYF. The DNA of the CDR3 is TGCAGTGCTAGAGGTGACAGTAACTACGAGCAGTACTTC.

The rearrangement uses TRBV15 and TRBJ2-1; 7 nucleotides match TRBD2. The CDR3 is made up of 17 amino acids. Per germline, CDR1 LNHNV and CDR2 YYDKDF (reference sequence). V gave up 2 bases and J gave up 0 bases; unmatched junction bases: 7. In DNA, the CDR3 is TGTGCCACCAGCAGAATTTCGGGGGAGGGCTCCTACAATGAGCAGTTCTTC. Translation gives CATSRISGEGSYNEQFF.

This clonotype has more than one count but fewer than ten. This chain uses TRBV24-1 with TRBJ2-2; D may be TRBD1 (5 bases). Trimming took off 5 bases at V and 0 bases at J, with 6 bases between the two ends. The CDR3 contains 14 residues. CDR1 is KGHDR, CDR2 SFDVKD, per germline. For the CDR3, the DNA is TGTGCCACCAGTGGCAGGGCGAACACCGGGGAGCTGTTTTTT. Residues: CATSGRANTGELFF.

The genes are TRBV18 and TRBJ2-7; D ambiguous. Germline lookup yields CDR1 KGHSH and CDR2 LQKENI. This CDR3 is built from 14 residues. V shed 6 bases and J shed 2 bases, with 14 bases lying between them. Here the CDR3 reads CASSLSGVAYEQYF. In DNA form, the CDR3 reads TGTGCCAGCTCGCTGTCCGGAGTAGCCTACGAGCAGTACTTC.

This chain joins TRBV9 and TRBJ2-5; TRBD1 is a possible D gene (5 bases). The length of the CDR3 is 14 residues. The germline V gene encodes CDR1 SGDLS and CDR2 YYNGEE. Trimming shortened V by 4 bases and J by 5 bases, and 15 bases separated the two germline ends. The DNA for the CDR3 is TGTGCCAGCAGCCCAGACCAGGGTCGGGAGACCCAGTACTTC. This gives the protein CASSPDQGRETQYF.

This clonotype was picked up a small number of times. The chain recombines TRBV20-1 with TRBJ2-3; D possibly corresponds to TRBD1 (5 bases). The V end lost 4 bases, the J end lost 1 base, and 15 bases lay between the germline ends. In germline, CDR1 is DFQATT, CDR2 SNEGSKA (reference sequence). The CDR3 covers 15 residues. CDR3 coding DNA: TGCAGTGCTATACCTCGACTGGGGCGCACAGATACGCAGTATTTT. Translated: CSAIPRLGRTDTQYF.

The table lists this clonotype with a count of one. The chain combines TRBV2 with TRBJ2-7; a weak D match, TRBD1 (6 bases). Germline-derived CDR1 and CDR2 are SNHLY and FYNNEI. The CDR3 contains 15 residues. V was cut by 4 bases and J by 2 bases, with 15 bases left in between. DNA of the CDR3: TGTGCCAGCAGTGTGGGGGCAGGGGTTACCTACGAGCAGTACTTC. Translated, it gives CASSVGAGVTYEQYF.

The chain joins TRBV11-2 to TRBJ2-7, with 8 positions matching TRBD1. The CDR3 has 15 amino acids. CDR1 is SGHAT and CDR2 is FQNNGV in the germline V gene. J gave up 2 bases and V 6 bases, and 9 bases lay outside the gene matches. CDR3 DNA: TGTGCCAGCAGGACAAACAGGGGGACCGCCTACGAGCAGTACTTC. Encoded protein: CASRTNRGTAYEQYF.

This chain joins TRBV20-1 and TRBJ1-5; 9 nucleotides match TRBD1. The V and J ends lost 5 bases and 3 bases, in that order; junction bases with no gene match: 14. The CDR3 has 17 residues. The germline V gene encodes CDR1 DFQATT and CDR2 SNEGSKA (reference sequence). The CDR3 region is CSAAETTGTGFNQPQHF. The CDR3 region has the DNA TGCAGTGCTGCCGAAACCACCGGGACAGGGTTCAATCAGCCCCAGCATTTT.

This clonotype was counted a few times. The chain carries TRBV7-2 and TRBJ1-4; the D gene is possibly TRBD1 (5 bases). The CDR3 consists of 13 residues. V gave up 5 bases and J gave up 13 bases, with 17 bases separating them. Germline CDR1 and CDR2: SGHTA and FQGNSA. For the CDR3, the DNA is TGTGCCAGCAGCACGCTTATCGGGACTGGACTGTTTTTT. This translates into CASSTLIGTGLFF.

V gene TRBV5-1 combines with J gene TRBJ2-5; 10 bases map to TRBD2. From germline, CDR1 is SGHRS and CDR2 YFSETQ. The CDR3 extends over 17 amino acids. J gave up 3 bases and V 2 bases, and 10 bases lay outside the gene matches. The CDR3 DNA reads TGCGCCAGCAGCTTTTCTAGCGGGAGCTTGGAAGAAGAGACCCAGTACTTC. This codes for CASSFSSGSLEEETQYF.

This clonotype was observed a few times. CDR3 residues: CATSRDIGLLETQYF. The DNA for the CDR3 is TGTGCCACCAGCAGAGATATCGGCCTATTGGAGACCCAGTACTTC. This chain uses TRBV15 with TRBJ2-5; unclear D gene. Trimming stripped 0 bases from V and 5 bases from J, with 13 bases between. The CDR3 is 15 residues long. CDR1 is LNHNV and CDR2 is YYDKDF in the germline V gene (reference sequence).

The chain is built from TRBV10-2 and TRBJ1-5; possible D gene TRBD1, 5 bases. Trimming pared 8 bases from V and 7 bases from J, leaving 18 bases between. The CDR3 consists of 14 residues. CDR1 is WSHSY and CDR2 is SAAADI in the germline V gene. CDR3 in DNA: TGCGCCAGCCGTATCGGGGGAGGAAGGCAGCCCCAGCATTTT. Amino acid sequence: CASRIGGGRQPQHF.

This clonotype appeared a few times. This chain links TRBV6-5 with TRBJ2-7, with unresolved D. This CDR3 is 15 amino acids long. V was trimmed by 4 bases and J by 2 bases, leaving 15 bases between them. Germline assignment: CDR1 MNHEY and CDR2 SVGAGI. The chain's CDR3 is CASSSYDRAAYEQYF. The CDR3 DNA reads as TGTGCCAGCAGTTCTTACGACCGGGCGGCCTACGAGCAGTACTTC.

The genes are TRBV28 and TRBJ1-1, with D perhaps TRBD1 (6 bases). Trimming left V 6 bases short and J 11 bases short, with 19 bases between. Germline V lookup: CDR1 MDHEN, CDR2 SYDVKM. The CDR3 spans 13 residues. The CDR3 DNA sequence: TGTGCCAGCAGCCTAGAGTACAGGGAGCAGGCTTTCTTT. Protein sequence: CASSLEYREQAFF.

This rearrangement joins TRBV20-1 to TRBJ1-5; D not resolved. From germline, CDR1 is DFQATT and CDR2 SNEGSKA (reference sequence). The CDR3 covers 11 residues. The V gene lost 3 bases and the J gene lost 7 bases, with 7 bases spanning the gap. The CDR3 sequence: CSARVGQPQHF. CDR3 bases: TGCAGTGCTAGGGTCGGCCAGCCCCAGCATTTT.

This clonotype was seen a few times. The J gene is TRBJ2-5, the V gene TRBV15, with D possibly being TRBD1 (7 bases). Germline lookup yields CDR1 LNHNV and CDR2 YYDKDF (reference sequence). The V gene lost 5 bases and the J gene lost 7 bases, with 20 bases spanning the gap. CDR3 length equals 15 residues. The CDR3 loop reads CATSGGTEGFGTQYF. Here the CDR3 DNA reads TGTGCCACCAGCGGAGGGACAGAAGGGTTCGGGACCCAGTACTTC. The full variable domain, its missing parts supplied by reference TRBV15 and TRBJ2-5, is DAMVIQNPRYQVTQFGKPVTLSCSQTLNHNVMYWYQQKSSQAPKLLFHYYDKDFNNEADTPDNFQSRRPNTSFCFLDIRSPGLGDTAMYLCATSGGTEGFGTQYFGPGTRLLVL.

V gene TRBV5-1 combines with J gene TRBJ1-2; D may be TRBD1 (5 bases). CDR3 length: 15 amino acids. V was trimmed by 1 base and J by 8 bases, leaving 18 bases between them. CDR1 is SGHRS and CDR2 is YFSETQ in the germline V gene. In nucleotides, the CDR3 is TGCGCCAGCAGCTTGTCACAGGTTCCTTCGGGAGGCTACACCTTC. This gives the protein CASSLSQVPSGGYTF. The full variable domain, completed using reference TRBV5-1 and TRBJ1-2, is KAGVTQTPRYLIKTRGQQVTLSCSPISGHRSVSWYQQTPGQGLQFLFEYFSETQRNKGNFPGRFSGRQFSNSRSEMNVSTLELGDSALYLCASSLSQVPSGGYTFGSGTRLTVV.

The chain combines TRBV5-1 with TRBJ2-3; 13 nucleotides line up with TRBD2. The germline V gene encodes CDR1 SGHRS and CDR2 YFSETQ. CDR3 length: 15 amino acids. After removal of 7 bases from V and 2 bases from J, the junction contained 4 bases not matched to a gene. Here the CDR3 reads CASQTSGGATDTQYF. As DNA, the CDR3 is TGCGCCAGCCAAACTAGCGGGGGGGCCACAGATACGCAGTATTTT.

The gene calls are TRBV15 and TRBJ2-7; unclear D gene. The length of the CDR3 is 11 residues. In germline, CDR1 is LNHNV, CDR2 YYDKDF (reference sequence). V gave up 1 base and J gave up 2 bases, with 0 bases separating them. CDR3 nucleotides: TGTGCCACCAGCAGAGCCTACGAGCAGTACTTC. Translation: CATSRAYEQYF.